This entry describes one TCR beta chain. Generated by immunoSEQ multiplex PCR, the TCRdb table keeps only in-frame clones and is missing some. The sample lists over 90,000 clones, over 70% occurring once. These data are taken from a study of blood T cell repertoires in COVID-19. Study at large: Samples taken during acute and convalescent COVID-19 were collected in the United States, Italy and Spain. PBMCs, B-cell-depleted T cells, or T cells were the source of the cDNA or gDNA that made up the material.

This CDR3 is 15 amino acids long. V dropped 7 bases and J dropped 10 bases, with 20 bases sitting between them. CDR1 is MNHEY, CDR2 SMNVEV, per germline (reference sequence). The V call is TRBV27, the J call TRBJ1-6; weak D call: TRBD1 (6 bases). The sequence was obtained from a man aged 80 or over with active or convalescent COVID-19. Specimen: peripheral blood. The DNA of the CDR3 is TGTGCCAGCATGGATTACGCAGGGGTAGAATCACCCCTCCACTTT. Translating gives CASMDYAGVESPLHF.